The following is a T cell receptor beta chain sequence with its context. What it binds is unknown. Germline V gene lookup returns CDR1 MNHNY and CDR2 SVGAGI (reference sequence). The length of the CDR3 is 18 residues. Trimming removed 6 bases from V and 7 bases from J; junction bases left unmatched: 21. This specimen belongs to a study of human T cells and chemical hapten exposure. Points from the study as a whole: Because all patients had alopecia, their immune responses might differ from healthy ones.

A single record per CDR3 protein comes from TCRdb applying MiXCR to the RACE reads. Of fewer than 200,000 distinct CDR3 sequences listed, around 30% are singletons. Noted time point: patch test 3, about 24 weeks after DPC sensitization. The sample's treatment: therapeutic diphenylcyclopropenone sensitization with weekly scalp DPC. The specimen was whole blood, collected in connection with sensitization to the hapten diphenylcyclopropenone (DPC). The chain employs TRBV6-6 and TRBJ2-7, with 10 bases fitting TRBD1. The sequence was obtained from a woman under 30 with alopecia areata. Some clones in this sample may be carry-over from other donors' samples. CDR3 coding DNA: TGTGCCAGCAGAGCGACAGGGGGCGTATGGGTAGCGGGACCAGAGCAGTACTTC. Its translation: CASRATGGVWVAGPEQYF.